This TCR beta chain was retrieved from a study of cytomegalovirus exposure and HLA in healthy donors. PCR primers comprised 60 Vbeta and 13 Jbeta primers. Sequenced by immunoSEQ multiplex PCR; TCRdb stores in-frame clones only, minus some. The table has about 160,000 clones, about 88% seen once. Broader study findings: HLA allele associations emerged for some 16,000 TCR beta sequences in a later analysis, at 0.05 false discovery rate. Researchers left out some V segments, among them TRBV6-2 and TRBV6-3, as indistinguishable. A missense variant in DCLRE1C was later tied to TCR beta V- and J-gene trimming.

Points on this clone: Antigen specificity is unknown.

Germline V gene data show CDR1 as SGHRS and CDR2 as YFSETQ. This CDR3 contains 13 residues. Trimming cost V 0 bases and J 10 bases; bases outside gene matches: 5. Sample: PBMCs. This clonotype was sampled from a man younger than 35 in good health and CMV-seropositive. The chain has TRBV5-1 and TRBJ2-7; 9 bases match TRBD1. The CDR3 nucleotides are TGCGCCAGCAGCTTGGGGGGGGACAGGGACCAGTACTTC. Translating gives CASSLGGDRDQYF. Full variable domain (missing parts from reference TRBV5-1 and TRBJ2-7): KAGVTQTPRYLIKTRGQQVTLSCSPISGHRSVSWYQQTPGQGLQFLFEYFSETQRNKGNFPGRFSGRQFSNSRSEMNVSTLELGDSALYLCASSLGGDRDQYFGPGTRLTVT.